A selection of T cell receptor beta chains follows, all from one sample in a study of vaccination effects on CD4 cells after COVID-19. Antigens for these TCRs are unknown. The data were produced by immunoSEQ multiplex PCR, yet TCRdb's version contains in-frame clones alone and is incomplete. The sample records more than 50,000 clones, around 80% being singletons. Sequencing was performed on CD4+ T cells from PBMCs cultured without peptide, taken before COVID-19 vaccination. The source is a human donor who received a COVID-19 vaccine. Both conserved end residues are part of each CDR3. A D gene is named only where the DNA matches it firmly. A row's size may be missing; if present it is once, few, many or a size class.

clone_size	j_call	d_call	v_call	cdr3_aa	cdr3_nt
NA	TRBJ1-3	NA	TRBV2	CAAGRGAGSGNTIYF	TGTGCCGCCGGGAGGGGGGCCGGCTCTGGAAACACCATATATTTT
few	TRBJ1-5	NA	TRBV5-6	CASSLARGNQPQHF	TGTGCCAGCAGCTTGGCACGCGGCAATCAGCCCCAGCATTTT
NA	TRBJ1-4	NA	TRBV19	CASSMEGYWTTNEKLFF	TGTGCCAGTAGTATGGAGGGGTACTGGACAACTAATGAAAAACTGTTTTTT
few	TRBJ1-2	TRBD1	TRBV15	CATSRDRGYGYTF	TGTGCCACCAGCAGGGACAGGGGTTACGGCTACACCTTC
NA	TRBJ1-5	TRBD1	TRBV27	CASSYRGFQPQHF	TGTGCCAGCAGTTACAGGGGCTTTCAGCCCCAGCATTTT
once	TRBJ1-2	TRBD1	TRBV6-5	CASSRDRSNYGYTF	TGTGCCAGCAGCCGGGACAGGTCCAACTATGGCTACACCTTC
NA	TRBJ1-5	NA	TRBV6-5	CASSYTGSDQPQHF	TGTGCCAGCAGTTACACAGGGAGTGATCAGCCCCAGCATTTT
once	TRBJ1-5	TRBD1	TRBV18	CASSTGGNQPQHF	TGTGCCAGCTCGACAGGGGGCAATCAGCCCCAGCATTTT
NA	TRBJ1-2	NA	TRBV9	CASSRDRNYGYTF	TGTGCCAGCAGCCGAGACAGGAACTATGGCTACACCTTC
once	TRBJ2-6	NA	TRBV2	CASTERGTGANVLTF	TGTGCCAGCACCGAACGGGGTACTGGGGCCAACGTCCTGACTTTC
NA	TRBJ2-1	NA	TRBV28	CASSLTGDEQFF	TGTGCCAGCAGCCTAACGGGGGATGAGCAGTTCTTC
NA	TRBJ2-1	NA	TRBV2	CASSPGQSYNEQFF	TGTGCCAGCAGTCCCGGACAGTCCTACAATGAGCAGTTCTTC
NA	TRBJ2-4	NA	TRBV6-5	CASSSPGVKNIQYF	TGTGCCAGCAGCTCCCCCGGCGTGAAAAACATTCAGTACTTC
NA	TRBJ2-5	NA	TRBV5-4	CASSDSPQETQYF	TGTGCCAGCAGCGACAGCCCCCAAGAGACCCAGTACTTC
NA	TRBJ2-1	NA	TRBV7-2	CASSLDSAGINEQFF	TGTGCCAGCAGCTTAGATTCGGCAGGGATCAATGAGCAGTTCTTC
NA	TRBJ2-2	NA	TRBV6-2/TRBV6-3	CASSHAGDGPNTGELFF	TGTGCCAGCAGCCATGCTGGGGACGGACCGAACACCGGGGAGCTGTTTTTT
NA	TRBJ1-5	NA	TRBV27	CASSLSGLRNQPQHF	TGTGCCAGCAGTTTATCGGGGCTACGAAATCAGCCCCAGCATTTT
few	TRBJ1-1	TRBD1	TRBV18	CASSPTWTGVRANTEAFF	TGTGCCAGCTCACCCACTTGGACAGGGGTCCGCGCGAACACTGAAGCTTTCTTT
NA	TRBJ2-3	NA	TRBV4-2	CASRLSGGGPDTQYF	TGTGCCAGCCGGCTCTCGGGGGGCGGCCCAGATACGCAGTATTTT
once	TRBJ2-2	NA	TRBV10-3	CAISGNTGELFF	TGTGCCATCAGCGGGAACACCGGGGAGCTGTTTTTT
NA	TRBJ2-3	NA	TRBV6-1	CASSEVRSTDTQYF	TGTGCCAGCAGTGAAGTGAGGTCCACCGATACGCAGTATTTT
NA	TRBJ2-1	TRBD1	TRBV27	CASSFRWTGGTPMGQFF	TGTGCCAGCAGTTTCCGCTGGACAGGGGGAACACCGATGGGGCAGTTCTTC
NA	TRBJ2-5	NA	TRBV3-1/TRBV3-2	CASSQGAGAGEETQYF	TGTGCCAGCAGCCAAGGGGCCGGGGCCGGGGAAGAGACCCAGTACTTC
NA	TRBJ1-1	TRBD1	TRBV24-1	CATKGQGDTEAFF	TGTGCCACCAAGGGACAGGGGGACACTGAAGCTTTCTTT
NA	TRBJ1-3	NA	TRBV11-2	CASSLQGLWSSGNTIYF	TGTGCCAGCAGCTTGCAGGGACTTTGGAGCTCTGGAAACACCATATATTTT
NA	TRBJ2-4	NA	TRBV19	CASSIASGGIRYF	TGTGCCAGTAGTATTGCGTCAGGGGGGATTCGGTACTTC
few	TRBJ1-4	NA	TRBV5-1	CASSHGTPGGTNEKLFF	TGCGCCAGCAGCCACGGGACACCGGGGGGAACTAATGAAAAACTGTTTTTT
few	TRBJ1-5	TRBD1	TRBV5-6	CASSSGTGSQPQHF	TGTGCCAGCAGCTCCGGGACAGGGAGTCAGCCCCAGCATTTT
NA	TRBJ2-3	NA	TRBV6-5	CASRIHSTDTQYF	TGTGCCAGCAGAATCCATAGCACAGATACGCAGTATTTT
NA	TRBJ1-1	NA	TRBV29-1	CSSHGDSTEAFF	TGCAGCTCCCACGGGGATTCCACTGAAGCTTTCTTT
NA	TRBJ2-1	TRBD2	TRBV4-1	CASSWQPGLAVYNEQFF	TGCGCCAGCAGCTGGCAACCGGGACTAGCGGTTTACAATGAGCAGTTCTTC
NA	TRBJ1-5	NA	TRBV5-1	CASSLAGVFDQPQHF	TGCGCCAGCAGCTTGGCAGGGGTGTTTGATCAGCCCCAGCATTTT
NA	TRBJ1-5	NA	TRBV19	CASSIDRARNQPQHF	TGTGCCAGTAGTATTGACAGAGCAAGGAATCAGCCCCAGCATTTT
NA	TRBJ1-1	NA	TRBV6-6	CASSYSGPRTEAFF	TGTGCCAGCAGTTACTCTGGGCCCCGCACTGAAGCTTTCTTT
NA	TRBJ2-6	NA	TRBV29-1	CSVEEGLGRADSGANVLTF	TGCAGCGTTGAAGAAGGGTTAGGCAGGGCCGACTCTGGGGCCAACGTCCTGACTTTC
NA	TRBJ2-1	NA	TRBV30	CAWHRANEQFF	TGTGCCTGGCACAGGGCCAATGAGCAGTTCTTC
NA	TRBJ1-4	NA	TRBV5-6	CASSDGQSTNEKLFF	TGTGCCAGCAGCGATGGACAATCAACTAATGAAAAACTGTTTTTT
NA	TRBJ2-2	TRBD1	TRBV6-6	CASSYGTVSGELFF	TGTGCCAGCAGTTACGGGACAGTGTCCGGGGAGCTGTTTTTT
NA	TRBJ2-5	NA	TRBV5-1	CASSFLPQETQYF	TGCGCCAGCAGCTTCCTACCGCAAGAGACCCAGTACTTC
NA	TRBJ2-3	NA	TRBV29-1	CSSRWGTDTQYF	TGCAGCTCGAGGTGGGGCACAGATACGCAGTATTTT